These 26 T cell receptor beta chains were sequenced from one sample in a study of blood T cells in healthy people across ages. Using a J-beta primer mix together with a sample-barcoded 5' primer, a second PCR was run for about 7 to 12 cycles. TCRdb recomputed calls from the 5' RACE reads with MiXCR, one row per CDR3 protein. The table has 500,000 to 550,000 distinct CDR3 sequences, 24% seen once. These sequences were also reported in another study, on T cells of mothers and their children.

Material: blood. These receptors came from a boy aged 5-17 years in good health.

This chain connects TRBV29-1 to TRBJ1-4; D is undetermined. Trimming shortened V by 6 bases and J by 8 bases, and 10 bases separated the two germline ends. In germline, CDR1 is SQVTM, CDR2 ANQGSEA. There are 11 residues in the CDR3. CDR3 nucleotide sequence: TGCAGCGTGATACAGAGAGAAAAACTGTTTTTT. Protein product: CSVIQREKLFF.

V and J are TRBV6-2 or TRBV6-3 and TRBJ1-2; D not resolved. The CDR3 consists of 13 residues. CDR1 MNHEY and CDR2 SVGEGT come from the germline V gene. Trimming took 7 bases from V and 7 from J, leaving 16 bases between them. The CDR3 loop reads CASTLLPAIGYTF. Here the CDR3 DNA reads TGTGCCAGCACCTTACTCCCGGCTATTGGCTACACCTTC.

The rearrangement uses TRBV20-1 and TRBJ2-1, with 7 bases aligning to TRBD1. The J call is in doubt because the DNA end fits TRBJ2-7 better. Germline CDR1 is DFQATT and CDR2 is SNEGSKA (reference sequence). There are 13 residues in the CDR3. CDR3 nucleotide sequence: TGCAGTGCTCGTAAGGGACAGATCTACGAGCAGTACTTC. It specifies CSARKGQIYEQYF.

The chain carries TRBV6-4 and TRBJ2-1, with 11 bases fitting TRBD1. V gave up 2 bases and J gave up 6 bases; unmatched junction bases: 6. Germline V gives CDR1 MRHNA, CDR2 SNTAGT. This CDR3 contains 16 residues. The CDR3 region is CASSDTAGTGGNEQFF. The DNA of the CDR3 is TGTGCCAGCAGTGACACAGCCGGGACAGGGGGCAATGAGCAGTTCTTC.

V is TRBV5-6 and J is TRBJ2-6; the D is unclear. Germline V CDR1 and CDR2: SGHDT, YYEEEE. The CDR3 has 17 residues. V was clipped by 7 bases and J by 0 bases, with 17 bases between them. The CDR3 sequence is CASGGTLLSSGANVLTF. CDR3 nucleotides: TGTGCCAGCGGCGGTACCCTCCTTAGCTCTGGGGCCAACGTCCTGACTTTC.

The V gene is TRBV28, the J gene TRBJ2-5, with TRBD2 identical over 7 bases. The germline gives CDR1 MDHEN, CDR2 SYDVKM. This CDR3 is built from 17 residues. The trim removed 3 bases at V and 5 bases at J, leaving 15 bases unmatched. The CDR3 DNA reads TGTGCCAGCAGTTTGGTCCCGGGGGGACTTTTTGAGGAGACCCAGTACTTC. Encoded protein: CASSLVPGGLFEETQYF.

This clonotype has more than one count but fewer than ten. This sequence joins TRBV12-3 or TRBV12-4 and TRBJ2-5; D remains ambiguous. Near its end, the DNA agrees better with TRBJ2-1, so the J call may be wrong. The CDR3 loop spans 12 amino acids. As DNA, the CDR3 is TGTGCCAGCAGTTCCGGTGATGGTGAGCAGTTCTTC. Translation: CASSSGDGEQFF.

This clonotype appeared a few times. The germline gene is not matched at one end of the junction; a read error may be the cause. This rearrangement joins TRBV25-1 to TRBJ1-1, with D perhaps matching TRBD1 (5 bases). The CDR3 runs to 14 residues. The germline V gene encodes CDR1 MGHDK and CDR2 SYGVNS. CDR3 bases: TGTGCCAGCAGTTGGGGACCAATGGGCACTGAAGCCTTCTTT. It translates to CASSWGPMGTEAFF.

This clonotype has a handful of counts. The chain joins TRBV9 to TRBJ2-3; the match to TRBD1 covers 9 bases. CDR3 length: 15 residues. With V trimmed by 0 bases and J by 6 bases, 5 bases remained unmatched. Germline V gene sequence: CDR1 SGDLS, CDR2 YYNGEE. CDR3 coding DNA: TGTGCCAGCAGCGTAGGGGGACAGGGTTCGGATACGCAGTATTTT. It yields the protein CASSVGGQGSDTQYF.

CDR3 amino acids: CASSLVSGGPTRTDTQYF. The CDR3 DNA reads TGTGCCAGCAGTTTAGTTAGCGGGGGCCCAACACGCACAGATACGCAGTATTTT. The rearrangement uses TRBV28 and TRBJ2-3, with 9 bases matching TRBD2. The trim removed 2 bases at V and 1 base at J, leaving 10 bases unmatched. The germline gives CDR1 MDHEN, CDR2 SYDVKM. The length of the CDR3 is 18 residues.

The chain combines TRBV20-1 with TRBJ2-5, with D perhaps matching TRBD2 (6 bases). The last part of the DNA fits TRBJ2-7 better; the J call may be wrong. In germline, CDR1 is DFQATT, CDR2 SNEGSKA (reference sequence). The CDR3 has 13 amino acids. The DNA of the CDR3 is TGCAGTGCCTCTAGCGTCAGAGACTACGAGCAGTACTTC. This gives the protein CSASSVRDYEQYF.

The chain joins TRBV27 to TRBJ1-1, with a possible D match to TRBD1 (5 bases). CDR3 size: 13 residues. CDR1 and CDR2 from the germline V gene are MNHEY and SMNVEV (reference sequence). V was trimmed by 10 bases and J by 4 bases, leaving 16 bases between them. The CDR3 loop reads CATTDRSGTEAFF. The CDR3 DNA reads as TGTGCCACGACAGATCGGAGTGGCACTGAAGCTTTCTTT.

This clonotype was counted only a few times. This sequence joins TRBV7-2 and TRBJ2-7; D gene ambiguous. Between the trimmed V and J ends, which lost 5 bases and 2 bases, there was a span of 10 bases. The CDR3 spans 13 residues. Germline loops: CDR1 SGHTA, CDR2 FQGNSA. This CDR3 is CASSPWGTYEQYF. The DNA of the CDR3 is TGTGCCAGCAGCCCGTGGGGTACCTACGAGCAGTACTTC.

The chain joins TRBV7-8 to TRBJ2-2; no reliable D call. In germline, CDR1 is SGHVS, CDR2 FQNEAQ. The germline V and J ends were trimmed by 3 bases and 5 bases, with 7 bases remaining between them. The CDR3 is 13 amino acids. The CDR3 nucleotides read TGTGCCAGCAGCTTGATGGTTACCGGGGAGCTGTTTTTT. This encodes CASSLMVTGELFF.

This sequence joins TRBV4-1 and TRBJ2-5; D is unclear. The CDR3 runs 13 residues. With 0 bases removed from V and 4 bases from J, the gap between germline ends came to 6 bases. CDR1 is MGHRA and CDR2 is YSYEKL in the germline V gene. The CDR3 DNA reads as TGCGCCAGCAGCCAAGACGGTGGAGAGACCCAGTACTTC. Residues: CASSQDGGETQYF.

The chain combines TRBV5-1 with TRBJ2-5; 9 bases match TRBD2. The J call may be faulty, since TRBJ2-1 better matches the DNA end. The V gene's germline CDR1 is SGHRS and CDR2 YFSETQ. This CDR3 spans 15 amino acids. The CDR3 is CASSSGGSGSDEQFF. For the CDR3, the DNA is TGCGCCAGCAGCTCCGGGGGTAGCGGGAGCGATGAGCAGTTCTTC.

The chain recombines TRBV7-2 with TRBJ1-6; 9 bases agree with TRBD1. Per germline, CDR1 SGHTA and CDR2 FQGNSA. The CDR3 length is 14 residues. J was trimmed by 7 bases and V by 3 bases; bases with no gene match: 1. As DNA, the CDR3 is TGTGCCAGCAGCTTCGGGACAGGGAATTCACCCCTCCACTTT. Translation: CASSFGTGNSPLHF.

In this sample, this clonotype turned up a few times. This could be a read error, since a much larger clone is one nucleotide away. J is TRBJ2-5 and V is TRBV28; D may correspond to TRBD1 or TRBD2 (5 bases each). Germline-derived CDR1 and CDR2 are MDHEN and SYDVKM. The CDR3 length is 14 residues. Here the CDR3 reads CASSLAGSEETHYF. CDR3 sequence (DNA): TGTGCCAGCAGTTTGGCAGGGAGTGAAGAGACCCATTACTTC.

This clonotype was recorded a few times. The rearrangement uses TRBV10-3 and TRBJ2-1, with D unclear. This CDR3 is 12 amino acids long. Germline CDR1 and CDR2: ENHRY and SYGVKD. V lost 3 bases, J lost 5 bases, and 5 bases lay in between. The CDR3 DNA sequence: TGTGCCATCAGTGAAACACACAATGAGCAGTTCTTC. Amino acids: CAISETHNEQFF.

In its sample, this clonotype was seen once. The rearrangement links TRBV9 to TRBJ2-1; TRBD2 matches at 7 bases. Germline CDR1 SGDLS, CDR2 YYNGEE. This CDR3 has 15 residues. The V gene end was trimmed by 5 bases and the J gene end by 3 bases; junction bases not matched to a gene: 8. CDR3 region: CASRVLAADYNEQFF. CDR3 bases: TGTGCCAGCAGGGTCCTAGCGGCTGACTACAATGAGCAGTTCTTC.

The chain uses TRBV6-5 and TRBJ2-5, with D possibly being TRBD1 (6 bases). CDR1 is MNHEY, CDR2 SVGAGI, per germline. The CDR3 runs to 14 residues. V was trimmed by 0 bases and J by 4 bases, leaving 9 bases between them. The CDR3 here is CASSYSLDRETQYF. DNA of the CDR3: TGTGCCAGCAGTTACTCGTTGGACAGAGAGACCCAGTACTTC.

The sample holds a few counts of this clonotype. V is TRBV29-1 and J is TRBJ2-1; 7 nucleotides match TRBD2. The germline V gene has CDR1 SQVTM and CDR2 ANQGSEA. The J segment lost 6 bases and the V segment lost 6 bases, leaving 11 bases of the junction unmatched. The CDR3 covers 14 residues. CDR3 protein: CSVRDPRLANEQFF. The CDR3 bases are TGCAGCGTCCGGGACCCTAGACTAGCCAATGAGCAGTTCTTC.

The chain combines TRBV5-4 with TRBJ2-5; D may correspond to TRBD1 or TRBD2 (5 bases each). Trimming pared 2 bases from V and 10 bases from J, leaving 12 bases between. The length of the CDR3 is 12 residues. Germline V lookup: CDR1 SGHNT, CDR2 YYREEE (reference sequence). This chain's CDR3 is CASSFHRDGQYF. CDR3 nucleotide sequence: TGTGCCAGCAGCTTTCACCGGGACGGCCAGTACTTC. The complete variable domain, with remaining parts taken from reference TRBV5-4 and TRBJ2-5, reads ETGVTQSPTHLIKTRGQQVTLRCSSQSGHNTVSWYQQALGQGPQFIFQYYREEENGRGNFPPRFSGLQFPNYSSELNVNALELDDSALYLCASSFHRDGQYFGPGTRLLVL.

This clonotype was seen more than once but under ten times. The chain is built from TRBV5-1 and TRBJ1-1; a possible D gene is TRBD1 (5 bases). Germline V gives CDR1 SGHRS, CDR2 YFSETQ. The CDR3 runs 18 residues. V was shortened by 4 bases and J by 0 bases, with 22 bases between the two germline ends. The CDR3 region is CASSRLGGRGYMNTEAFF. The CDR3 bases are TGCGCCAGCAGCCGCCTCGGGGGGAGAGGGTACATGAACACTGAAGCTTTCTTT.

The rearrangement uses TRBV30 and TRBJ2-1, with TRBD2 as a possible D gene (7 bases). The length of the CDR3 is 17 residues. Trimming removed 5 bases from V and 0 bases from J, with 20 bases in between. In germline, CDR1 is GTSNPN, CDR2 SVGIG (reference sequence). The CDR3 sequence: CAWGNLGGLDSYNEQFF. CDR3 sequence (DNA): TGTGCCTGGGGAAATTTGGGGGGGCTAGACTCCTACAATGAGCAGTTCTTC.

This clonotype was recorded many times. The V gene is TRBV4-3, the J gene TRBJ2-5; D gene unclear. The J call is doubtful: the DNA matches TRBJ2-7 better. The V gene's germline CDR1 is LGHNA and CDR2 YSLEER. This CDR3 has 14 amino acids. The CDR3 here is CASSQGQVITEQYF. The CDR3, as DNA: TGCGCCAGCAGCCAAGGCCAGGTTATCACCGAGCAGTACTTC.